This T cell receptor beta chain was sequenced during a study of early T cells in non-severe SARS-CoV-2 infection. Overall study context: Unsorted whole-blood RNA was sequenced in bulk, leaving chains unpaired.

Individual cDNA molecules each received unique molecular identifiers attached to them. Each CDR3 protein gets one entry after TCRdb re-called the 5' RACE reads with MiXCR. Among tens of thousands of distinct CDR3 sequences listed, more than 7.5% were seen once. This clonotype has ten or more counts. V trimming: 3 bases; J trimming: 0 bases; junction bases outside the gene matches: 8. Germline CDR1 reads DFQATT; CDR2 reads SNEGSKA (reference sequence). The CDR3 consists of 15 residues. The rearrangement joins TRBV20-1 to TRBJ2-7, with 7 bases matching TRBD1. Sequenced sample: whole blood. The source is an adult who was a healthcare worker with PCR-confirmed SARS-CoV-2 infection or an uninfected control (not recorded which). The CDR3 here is CSASIPGTASYEQYF. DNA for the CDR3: TGCAGTGCTAGCATACCCGGGACAGCCTCCTACGAGCAGTACTTC.